The clone carrying this T cell receptor beta chain was counted ten times or more. Sequencing ends 3 residues short of the CDR3 end; the germline J gene provides the rest. Using immunoSEQ multiplex PCR, the repertoire was profiled, and TCRdb retains in-frame clones only, with some absent. The data show about 43,000 clones, with none appearing a single time. Germline lookup yields CDR1 SGHTA and CDR2 FQGNSA. V was clipped by 8 bases and J by 5 bases, with 17 bases between them. The CDR3 covers 14 residues. The record originates from a study of T cell clonality in common variable immunodeficiency. This TCR came from a person between 18 and 75 years old in good health. The V and J genes are TRBV7-2 and TRBJ2-3; D may be TRBD2 (6 bases). Sequencing was carried out using peripheral blood mononuclear cells. CDR3 DNA, as far as it was read: TGTGCCAGCTTACCTGCCGGGGGAGGAGATACG. Its translation: CASLPAGGGDT. The CDR3 as a whole reads CASLPAGGGDTQYF. The full variable domain, in which reference TRBV7-2 and TRBJ2-3 provide the parts outside the CDR3, is GAGVSQSPSNKVTEKGKDVELRCDPISGHTALYWYRQSLGQGLEFLIYFQGNSAPDKSGLPSDRFSAERTGGSVSTLTIQRTQQEDSAVYLCASLPAGGGDTQYFGPGTRLTVL.